Each of the 3 T cell receptor beta chains below was sequenced from the same sample in a study of regulatory T cells in long-lasting Graves disease. With iRepertoire HTBI primers and Arm-PCR of CDR3 regions, TCR beta libraries were built. TCRdb re-called the multiplex PCR reads with MiXCR, one entry per CDR3 protein. This sample carries 240,000 or so distinct CDR3 sequences, around 20% of them seen once, and the ten largest clones take roughly 13%. Indicated time point: newly diagnosed GD, antithyroid drugs for less than 3 months. Following extraction of RNA from PBMCs, that RNA was used to make the TCR library. Material: peripheral blood mononuclear cells (PBMCs), obtained at new diagnosis, from a patient treated with antithyroid drugs. The receptors shown here come from a female donor with Graves disease.

This clonotype was counted ten times or more. This sequence joins TRBV3-1 and TRBJ1-4; D remains unclear. The CDR3 consists of 13 residues. V dropped 1 base and J dropped 5 bases, with 5 bases sitting between them. Germline CDR1 and CDR2: LGHDT and YNNKEL (reference sequence). CDR3 nucleotides: TGTGCCAGCAGCCAAGCTCTGAATGAAAAACTGTTTTTT. Its protein product is CASSQALNEKLFF. Full variable domain (missing parts from reference TRBV3-1 and TRBJ1-4): DTAVSQTPKYLVTQMGNDKSIKCEQNLGHDTMYWYKQDSKKFLKIMFSYNNKELIINETVPNRFSPKSPDKAHLNLHINSLELGDSAVYFCASSQALNEKLFFGSGTQLSVL.

About this clonotype itself: Since a far larger clone is one base different, this is likely a read error. J is TRBJ2-5 and V is TRBV2; 8 nucleotides line up with TRBD1. The J call could be wrong; TRBJ2-1 is a better fit for the DNA end. CDR3 length: 15 residues. The V gene's germline CDR1 is SNHLY and CDR2 FYNNEI. CDR3 DNA: TGTGCCAGCAGTGAAGAGGGACCCACAGGGGGGAAGCAGTTCTTC. Translated, it gives CASSEEGPTGGKQFF.

The chain couples TRBV5-1 to TRBJ2-3, with 11 bases aligning to TRBD2. The CDR3 is 16 amino acids. Germline CDR1 and CDR2: SGHRS and YFSETQ. Trimming cost V 0 bases and J 4 bases; bases outside gene matches: 4. The CDR3: CASSLDGSGRADTQYF. For the CDR3, the DNA is TGCGCCAGCAGCTTGGATGGTAGCGGGAGGGCAGATACGCAGTATTTT.